Following are 9 T cell receptor beta chains from one sample sequenced in a study of cytomegalovirus exposure and HLA in healthy donors. With 60 Vbeta and 13 Jbeta primers, the PCR was carried out. Assay: immunoSEQ multiplex PCR; the TCRdb copy retains only in-frame clones and omits some. The sample table includes about 200,000 clones. The source material was PBMCs. These receptors were collected from a woman in her 30s in good health and CMV-seropositive.

The chain is built from TRBV4-1 and TRBJ2-5; 8 bases are shared with TRBD2. V lost 4 bases and J lost 5; bases outside the gene matches: 9. Germline V gene data show CDR1 as MGHRA and CDR2 as YSYEKL. This CDR3 has 15 amino acids. CDR3 sequence: CASSPPGLGGETQYF. CDR3 DNA: TGCGCCAGCAGCCCACCGGGACTAGGGGGGGAGACCCAGTACTTC.

This chain connects TRBV2 to TRBJ1-3; maybe TRBD1 (6 bases). The germline V and J ends were trimmed by 10 bases and 1 base, with 11 bases remaining between them. This CDR3 spans 13 amino acids. Per germline, CDR1 SNHLY and CDR2 FYNNEI. The CDR3 nucleotides are TGTGCCATCCGAACAGGGTCTGGAAACACCATATATTTT. Translating gives CAIRTGSGNTIYF. Filled out from reference TRBV2 and TRBJ1-3, the complete variable domain reads EPEVTQTPSHQVTQMGQEVILRCVPISNHLYFYWYRQILGQKVEFLVSFYNNEISEKSEIFDDQFSVERPDGSNFTLKIRSTKLEDSAMYFCAIRTGSGNTIYFGEGSWLTVV.

The chain joins TRBV18 to TRBJ1-4; D might be TRBD1 (6 bases). V lost 4 bases to trimming and J lost 2 bases, with 14 bases between them. The CDR3 has 16 amino acids. Per germline, CDR1 KGHSH and CDR2 LQKENI. The CDR3 loop is CASSLNRVHTNEKLFF. CDR3 in DNA: TGTGCCAGCTCACTAAACAGGGTCCATACTAATGAAAAACTGTTTTTT.

CDR3 DNA sequence: TGTGCCAGCAGTCCCCCCCGGGACAGGGGAGGCTCCTACGAGCAGTACTTC. Amino acids: CASSPPRDRGGSYEQYF. The rearrangement uses TRBV28 and TRBJ2-7; 10 nucleotides align to TRBD1. Germline CDR1 reads MDHEN; CDR2 reads SYDVKM. The CDR3 is 17 residues long. The V segment lost 5 bases and the J segment 0 bases; nucleotides outside the gene matches: 10.

About this clone itself: Other DNA sequences in the sample encode the same CDR3. The CDR3 coding sequence is TGTGCCAGCTCACCACCGGGGGGGCGAGATACGCAGTATTTT. It specifies CASSPPGGRDTQYF. The chain employs TRBV18 and TRBJ2-3; possibly TRBD2 for D (7 bases). The CDR3 contains 14 residues. Germline CDR1 is KGHSH and CDR2 is LQKENI. V was cut by 0 bases and J by 5 bases, with 9 bases left in between.

The chain carries TRBV19 and TRBJ1-5; D is perhaps TRBD1 (5 bases). Germline V gene data show CDR1 as LNHDA and CDR2 as SQIVND (reference sequence). V was pared by 9 bases and J by 4 bases, with 13 bases between. There are 13 residues in the CDR3. Here the CDR3 reads CASVGRGNQPQHF. CDR3 nucleotides: TGTGCCAGCGTAGGGCGGGGGAATCAGCCCCAGCATTTT.

The chain links TRBV7-9 to TRBJ2-2; D might be TRBD1 (6 bases). V shed 5 bases and J shed 0 bases, with 13 bases lying between them. CDR1 is SEHNR and CDR2 is FQNEAQ in the germline V gene (reference sequence). CDR3 size: 16 residues. Written as DNA, the CDR3 is TGTGCCAGCAGCCCTTGGACAGCCCCGAACACCGGGGAGCTGTTTTTT. It codes for CASSPWTAPNTGELFF. Full variable domain (outside the CDR3, taken from reference TRBV7-9 and TRBJ2-2): DTGVSQNPRHKITKRGQNVTFRCDPISEHNRLYWYRQTLGQGPEFLTYFQNEAQLEKSRLLSDRFSAERPKGSFSTLEIQRTEQGDSAMYLCASSPWTAPNTGELFFGEGSRLTVL.

The J gene is TRBJ1-1, the V gene TRBV4-1, with D maybe TRBD1 (5 bases). Germline V gives CDR1 MGHRA, CDR2 YSYEKL. The CDR3 runs to 16 residues. The V end was cut by 0 bases, the J end by 0 bases, with 11 bases between. CDR3 region: CASSQDWRGMNTEAFF. The CDR3, as DNA: TGCGCCAGCAGCCAAGATTGGCGGGGGATGAACACTGAAGCTTTCTTT.

The DNA of the CDR3 is TGTGCCAGCAGTTTTGCCTCCGGGGGGACCACCGGGGAGCTGTTTTTT. Translation: CASSFASGGTTGELFF. The chain links TRBV27 to TRBJ2-2; 7 bases align to TRBD2. This CDR3 has 16 residues. Trimming removed 3 bases from V and 4 bases from J; junction bases left unmatched: 8. In germline, CDR1 is MNHEY, CDR2 SMNVEV (reference sequence).